This is a list of T cell receptor beta chains from one sample in a study of a mutant IDH1 vaccine in newly diagnosed glioma. Profiling relied on immunoSEQ multiplex PCR, and the TCRdb table lists in-frame clones only, not all of them. The data contain 40,000 to 50,000 clones, approximately 79% of them seen just once; the ten biggest clones take up around a sixth. These receptors' antigens are unknown. The sample in question was PBMCs, obtained from a glioma patient whose treatment included an IDH1 peptide vaccine. These receptors came from a man younger than 35 with glioma. Some clones in this sample may be carry-over from other donors' samples. Each CDR3 is given with its conserved first and last residue. The D gene is left open where the match is weak. Not all rows give a size; the values are once, few, many and, for expanded clones, a class.

>TRBV9|.|.|TRBJ2-5
TGTGCCAGCAGCGTAGCTGTAGGACCTGAAGCCCAGTACTTC
CASSVAVGPEAQYF
>TRBV5-4|.|TRBD1|TRBJ2-5
TGTGCCAGCAGCTCGGTCGGATTGGGACAGCAGAGGGCTCAGTACTTC
CASSSVGLGQQRAQYF
>TRBV5-6|.|.|TRBJ2-7
TGTGCCAGCAGCTTGACGCAGGGCTGGTACGAGCAGTACTTC
CASSLTQGWYEQYF
>TRBV27|.|.|TRBJ2-7
TGTGCCAGCAGTTTATCCCCCGGACGGCGACCTTCCTACGAGCAGTACTTC
CASSLSPGRRPSYEQYF
>TRBV4-1|.|.|TRBJ1-1
TGCGCCAGCAGCCCTGTCACAGGGTCTTGGATGAACACTGAAGCTTTCTTT
CASSPVTGSWMNTEAFF
>TRBV6-1|.|.|TRBJ1-4
TGTGCCAGCAGTGAAGCGGGTGCGGAAAAACTGTTTTTT
CASSEAGAEKLFF
>TRBV19|once|.|TRBJ1-5
TGTGCCAGTAGTAACTCGGGGCATAGCAATCAGCCCCAGCATTTT
CASSNSGHSNQPQHF
>TRBV13|.|.|TRBJ1-4
TGTGCCAGCAGCTTCCAGGGCGAAAAACTGTTTTTT
CASSFQGEKLFF
>TRBV15|.|.|TRBJ1-2
TGTGCCACCAGCAAAGGTTACGACTATGGCTACACCTTC
CATSKGYDYGYTF
>TRBV18|.|.|TRBJ1-1
TGTGCCAGCTCACGGGCGGGCTGGAACACTGAAGCTTTCTTT
CASSRAGWNTEAFF
>TRBV5-1|few|.|TRBJ1-1
TGCGCCAGCAGCTCTTCCGTGGCGGGCACTGAAGCTTTCTTT
CASSSSVAGTEAFF
>TRBV5-4|.|.|TRBJ1-2
TGTGCCAGCAGCTTAAGTCCACAGGCTCACTATGGCTACACCTTC
CASSLSPQAHYGYTF
>TRBV27|.|TRBD1|TRBJ1-6
TGTGCCAGCAGTTTAGGGACAGCCTTTGGGTCACCCCTCCACTTT
CASSLGTAFGSPLHF
>TRBV6-5|.|.|TRBJ1-2
TGTGCCAGCAGCCGCGACGGAAACTATGGCTACACCTTC
CASSRDGNYGYTF